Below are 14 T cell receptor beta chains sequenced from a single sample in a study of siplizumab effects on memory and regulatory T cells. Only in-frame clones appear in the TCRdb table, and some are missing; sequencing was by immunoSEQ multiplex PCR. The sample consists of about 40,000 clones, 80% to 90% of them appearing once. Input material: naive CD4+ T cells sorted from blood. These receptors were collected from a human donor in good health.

The CDR3: CASSPDRREYGYTF. The CDR3 region has the DNA TGTGCCAGCAGCCCGGACAGGCGTGAATATGGCTACACCTTC. J is TRBJ1-2 and V is TRBV5-4; 7 nucleotides match TRBD1. Germline V gene sequence: CDR1 SGHNT, CDR2 YYREEE (reference sequence). J was trimmed by 5 bases and V by 4 bases; bases with no gene match: 8. The CDR3 is 14 amino acids.

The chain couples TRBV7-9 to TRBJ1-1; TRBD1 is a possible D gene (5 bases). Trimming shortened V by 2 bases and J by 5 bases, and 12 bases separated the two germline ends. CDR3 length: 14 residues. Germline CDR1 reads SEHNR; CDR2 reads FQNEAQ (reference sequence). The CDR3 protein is CASSLRGARTEAFF. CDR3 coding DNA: TGTGCCAGCAGCTTAAGGGGAGCACGAACTGAAGCTTTCTTT.

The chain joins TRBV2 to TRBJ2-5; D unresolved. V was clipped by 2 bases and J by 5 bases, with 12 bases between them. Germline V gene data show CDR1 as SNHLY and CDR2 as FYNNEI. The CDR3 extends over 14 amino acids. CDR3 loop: CASSERYIHETQYF. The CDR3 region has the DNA TGTGCCAGCAGTGAACGGTATATCCACGAGACCCAGTACTTC.

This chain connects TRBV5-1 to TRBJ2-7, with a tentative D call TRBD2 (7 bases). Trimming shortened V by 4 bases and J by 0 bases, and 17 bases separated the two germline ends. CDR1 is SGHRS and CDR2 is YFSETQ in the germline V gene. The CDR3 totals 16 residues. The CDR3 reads CASSLSRGASSYEQYF. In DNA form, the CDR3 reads TGCGCCAGCAGCCTGTCCCGGGGGGCTAGCTCCTACGAGCAGTACTTC.

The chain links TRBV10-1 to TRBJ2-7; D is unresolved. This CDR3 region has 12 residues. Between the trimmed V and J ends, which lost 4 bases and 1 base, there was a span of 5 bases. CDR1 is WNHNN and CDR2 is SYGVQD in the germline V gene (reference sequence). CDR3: CASSGWSYEQYF. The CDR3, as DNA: TGCGCCAGCAGTGGCTGGTCCTACGAGCAGTACTTC.

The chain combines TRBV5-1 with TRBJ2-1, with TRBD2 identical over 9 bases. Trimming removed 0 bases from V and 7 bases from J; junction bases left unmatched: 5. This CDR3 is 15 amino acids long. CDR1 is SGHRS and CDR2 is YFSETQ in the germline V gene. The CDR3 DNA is TGCGCCAGCAGCTTGGTAGCGGGGGCGGGGAATGAGCAGTTCTTC. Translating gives CASSLVAGAGNEQFF.

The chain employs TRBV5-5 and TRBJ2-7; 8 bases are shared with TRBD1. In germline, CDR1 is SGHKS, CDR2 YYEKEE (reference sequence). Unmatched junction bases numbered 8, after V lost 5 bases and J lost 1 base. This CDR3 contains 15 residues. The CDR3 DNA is TGTGCCAGCAGTCCCCGTCAGGGGGCATCCTACGAGCAGTACTTC. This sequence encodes CASSPRQGASYEQYF.

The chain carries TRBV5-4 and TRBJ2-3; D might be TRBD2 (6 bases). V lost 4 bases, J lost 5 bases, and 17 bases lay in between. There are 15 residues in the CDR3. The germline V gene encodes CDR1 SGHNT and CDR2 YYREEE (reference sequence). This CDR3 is CASSQPSAGGDTQYF. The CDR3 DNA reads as TGTGCCAGCAGCCAACCTAGCGCAGGAGGAGATACGCAGTATTTT.

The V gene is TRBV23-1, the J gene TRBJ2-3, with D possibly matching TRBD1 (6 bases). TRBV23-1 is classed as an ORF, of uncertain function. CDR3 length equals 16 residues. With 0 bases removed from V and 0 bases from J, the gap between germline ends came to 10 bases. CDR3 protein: CASSQSDRPSTDTQYF. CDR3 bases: TGCGCCAGCAGTCAATCGGACAGACCTAGCACAGATACGCAGTATTTT.

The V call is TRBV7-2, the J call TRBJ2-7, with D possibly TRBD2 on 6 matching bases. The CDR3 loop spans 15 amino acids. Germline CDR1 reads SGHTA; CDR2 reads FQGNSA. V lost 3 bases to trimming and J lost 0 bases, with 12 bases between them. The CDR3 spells CASSFLASPSYEQYF. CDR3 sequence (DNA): TGTGCCAGCAGCTTTCTAGCGTCCCCCTCCTACGAGCAGTACTTC. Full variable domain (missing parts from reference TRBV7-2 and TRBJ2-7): GAGVSQSPSNKVTEKGKDVELRCDPISGHTALYWYRQSLGQGLEFLIYFQGNSAPDKSGLPSDRFSAERTGGSVSTLTIQRTQQEDSAVYLCASSFLASPSYEQYFGPGTRLTVT.

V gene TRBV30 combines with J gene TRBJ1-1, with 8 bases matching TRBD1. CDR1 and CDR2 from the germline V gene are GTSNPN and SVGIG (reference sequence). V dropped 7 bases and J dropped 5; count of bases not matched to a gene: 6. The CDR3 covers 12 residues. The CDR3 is CALDRGKTEAFF. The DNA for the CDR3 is TGTGCCTTAGACAGGGGAAAGACTGAAGCTTTCTTT.

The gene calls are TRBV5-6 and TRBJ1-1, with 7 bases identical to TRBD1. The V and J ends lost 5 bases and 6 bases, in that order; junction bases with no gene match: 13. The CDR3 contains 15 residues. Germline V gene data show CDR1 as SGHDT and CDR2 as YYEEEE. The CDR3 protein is CASRYSTGIRSEAFF. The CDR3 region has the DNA TGTGCCAGCAGATACTCGACAGGGATTAGGTCTGAAGCTTTCTTT.

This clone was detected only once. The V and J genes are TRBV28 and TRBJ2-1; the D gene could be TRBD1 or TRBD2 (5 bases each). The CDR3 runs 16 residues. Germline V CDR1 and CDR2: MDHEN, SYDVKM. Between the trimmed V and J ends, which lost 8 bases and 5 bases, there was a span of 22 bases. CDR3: CASGSYALRANNEQFF. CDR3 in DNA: TGTGCCAGCGGGAGCTACGCCCTCAGGGCTAACAATGAGCAGTTCTTC. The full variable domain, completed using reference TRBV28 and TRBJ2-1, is DVKVTQSSRYLVKRTGEKVFLECVQDMDHENMFWYRQDPGLGLRLIYFSYDVKMKEKGDIPEGYSVSREKKERFSLILESASTNQTSMYLCASGSYALRANNEQFFGPGTRLTVL.

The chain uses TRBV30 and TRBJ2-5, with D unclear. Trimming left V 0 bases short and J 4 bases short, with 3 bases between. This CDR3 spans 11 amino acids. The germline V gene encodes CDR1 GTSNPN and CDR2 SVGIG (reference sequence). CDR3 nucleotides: TGTGCCTGGAGTGTTGGAGAGACCCAGTACTTC. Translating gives CAWSVGETQYF.